This TCR beta chain derives from a study of CD8 T cells in ankylosing spondylitis. The study's findings and limits: Reports of some motif variants in reactive arthritis synovial fluid and blood predate this one. A TCR beta motif of 8 or 9 highly homologous variants appeared characteristic of ankylosing spondylitis blood.

Concerning this clonotype: The antigen is undetermined.

The germline V and J ends were trimmed by 4 bases and 4 bases, with 20 bases remaining between them. Germline CDR1 LNHDA, CDR2 SQIVND (reference sequence). The CDR3 extends over 16 amino acids. Using its own MiXCR run on the 5' RACE reads, TCRdb lists one record per CDR3 protein. The sample includes roughly 300,000 distinct CDR3 sequences, less than 10% of them seen just once. The TCR originated in a male donor with ankylosing spondylitis. The rearrangement uses TRBV19 and TRBJ2-7; no definite D call. The material sequenced was blood, either unsorted or a sorted T cell fraction (not recorded which). The CDR3 DNA is TGTGCCAGTAGTAGGTCAAGGTACGCCTCAACGTACGAGCAGTACTTC. Translating gives CASSRSRYASTYEQYF. Full variable domain (missing parts from reference TRBV19 and TRBJ2-7): DGGITQSPKYLFRKEGQNVTLSCEQNLNHDAMYWYRQDPGQGLRLIYYSQIVNDFQKGDIAEGYSVSREKKESFPLTVTSAQKNPTAFYLCASSRSRYASTYEQYFGPGTRLTVT.